Reported below is one TCR beta chain. This clonotype was detected many times. Its antigen remains undetermined. It has no much larger one-base neighbor in the sample; base qualities were not kept. V is clipped by 5 bases and J by 4 bases, and the sequence between their germline boundaries is 4 bases long. The CDR3 holds 11 amino acids from the cysteine to the phenylalanine. Only the CDR3 DNA is retained, 33 bases long and in frame from the first base. CDR1 and CDR2 are read off the germline V gene as SGHRS and YFSETQ. The axillary draining lymph nodes of breast cancer patients were the source of the lymph node samples. The source of the sample is a study of breast tumors, draining lymph nodes, adjacent tissues listed by TCRdb under 2016. For context, the study as a whole: In breast cancer patients, the study compared the TCR beta repertoires of tumor, adjacent nontumor tissue and axillary lymph nodes. In human breast cancer, the study set out to evaluate how tumor, surrounding tissue and draining lymph node repertoires relate to one another and whether T cells may move between these sites.

These reads were obtained on an Illumina HiSeq 2000. Multiplex PCR amplification was used to generate the TCR beta chain libraries. High-throughput sequencing was used to analyze the amplified TCR beta chain products. The public reads were reprocessed in TCRdb via fastp at Q25 and MiXCR, keeping in-frame beta chains. One record per CDR3 amino acid sequence lists the most common genes and DNA. This sample lists about 130,000 distinct CDR3 sequences; 21% were detected once. The ten biggest clones cover 2% to 2.5% of the sample. The full study reports these points: The data were judged consistent with most tumor T cells deriving from the lymph node and then expanding within tumor tissue. Tumor and nontumor tissue repertoires were significantly more similar in luminal-like than in basal-like breast cancer. Tumor T-cell repertoires showed less diversity than lymph node repertoires and more diversity than nontumor tissue repertoires, and tumor T-cell repertoires showed preferential V and J gene usage. The study presented the conclusion that tumor T cells originate in lymph nodes as consistent with a hypothesis, not as something directly demonstrated.

This receptor chain uses TRBV5-1 and TRBJ2-1, with no D gene named confidently. This sequence was found in a female donor with breast cancer. Some clones in this sample may be carry-over from other donors' samples. The sequenced sample was axillary lymph node tissue. The CDR3 loop reads CASREYNEQFF. In nucleotides, the sequence is TGCGCCAGCAGGGAATACAATGAGCAGTTCTTC.